This entry features one T cell receptor beta chain sequence. Its antigen is not known. The data are from a study of cytomegalovirus exposure and HLA in healthy donors. Overall study findings and caveats: Cytomegalovirus-associated TCR beta chains were listed, numbering some 150.

There are 16 residues in the CDR3. Germline-derived CDR1 and CDR2 are MNHNS and SASEGT. The germline V and J ends were trimmed by 3 bases and 8 bases, with 22 bases remaining between them. The PCR made use of 60 Vbeta and 13 Jbeta primers. Assay: immunoSEQ multiplex PCR; the TCRdb copy retains only in-frame clones and omits some. The sample data list 96,000 or so clones. The rearrangement uses TRBV6-1 and TRBJ1-2; weak D call: TRBD1 (5 bases). Sample: PBMCs. The sequence was obtained from a girl aged 5-17 years in good health and CMV-seropositive. DNA for the CDR3: TGTGCCAGCAGTGACAGGAAGCGGGACGGTGGGGGAGGCTACACCTTC. Translated: CASSDRKRDGGGGYTF.